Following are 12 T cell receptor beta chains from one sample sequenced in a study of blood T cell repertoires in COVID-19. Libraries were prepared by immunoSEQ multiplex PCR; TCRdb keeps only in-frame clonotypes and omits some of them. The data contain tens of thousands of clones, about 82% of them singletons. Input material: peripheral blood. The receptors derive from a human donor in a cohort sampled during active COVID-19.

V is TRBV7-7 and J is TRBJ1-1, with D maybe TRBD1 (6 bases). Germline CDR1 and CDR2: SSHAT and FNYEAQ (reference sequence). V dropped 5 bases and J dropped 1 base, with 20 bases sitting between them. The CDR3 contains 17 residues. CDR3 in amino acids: CASSPLGQTTKNTEAFF. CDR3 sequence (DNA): TGTGCCAGCAGCCCCCTCGGACAGACGACCAAGAACACTGAAGCTTTCTTT.

This CDR3 reads CASSTPDRGLGYTF. CDR3 nucleotide sequence: TGCGCCAGCAGCACGCCTGACAGGGGGCTTGGCTACACCTTC. The chain recombines TRBV5-1 with TRBJ1-2; 10 bases map to TRBD1. Germline V gene data show CDR1 as SGHRS and CDR2 as YFSETQ. The CDR3 contains 14 residues. J was trimmed by 7 bases and V by 4 bases; bases with no gene match: 7.

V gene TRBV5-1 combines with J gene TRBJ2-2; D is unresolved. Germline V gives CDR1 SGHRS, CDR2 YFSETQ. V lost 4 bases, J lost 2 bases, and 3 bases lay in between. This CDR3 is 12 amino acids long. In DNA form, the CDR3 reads TGCGCCAGCAGCGTAAACACCGGGGAGCTGTTTTTT. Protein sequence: CASSVNTGELFF.

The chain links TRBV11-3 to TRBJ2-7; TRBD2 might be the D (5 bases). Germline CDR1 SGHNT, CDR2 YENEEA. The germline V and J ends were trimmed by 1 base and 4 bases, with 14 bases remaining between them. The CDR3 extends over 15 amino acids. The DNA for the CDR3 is TGTGCCAGCAGCTTAGCCCAGATTTGGGAGTACGAGCAGTACTTC. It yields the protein CASSLAQIWEYEQYF.

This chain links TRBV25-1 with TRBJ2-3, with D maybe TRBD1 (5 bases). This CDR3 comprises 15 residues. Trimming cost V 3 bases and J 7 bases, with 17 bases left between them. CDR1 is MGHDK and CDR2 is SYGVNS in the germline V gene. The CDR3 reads CASSEGPGTGYTQYF. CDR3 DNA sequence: TGTGCCAGCAGTGAGGGCCCCGGCACAGGCTATACGCAGTATTTT.

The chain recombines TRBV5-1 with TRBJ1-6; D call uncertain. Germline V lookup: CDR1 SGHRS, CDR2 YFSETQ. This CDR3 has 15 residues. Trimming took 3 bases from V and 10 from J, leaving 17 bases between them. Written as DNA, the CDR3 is TGCGCCAGCAGCTACCGCATCAGGTTGAGCTCACCCCTCCACTTT. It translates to CASSYRIRLSSPLHF.

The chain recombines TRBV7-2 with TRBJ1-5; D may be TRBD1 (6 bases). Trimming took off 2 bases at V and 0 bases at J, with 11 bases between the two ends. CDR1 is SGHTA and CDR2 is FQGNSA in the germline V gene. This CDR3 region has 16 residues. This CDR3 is CASSLLARGSNQPQHF. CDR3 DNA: TGTGCCAGCAGCTTATTAGCCAGGGGTAGCAATCAGCCCCAGCATTTT.

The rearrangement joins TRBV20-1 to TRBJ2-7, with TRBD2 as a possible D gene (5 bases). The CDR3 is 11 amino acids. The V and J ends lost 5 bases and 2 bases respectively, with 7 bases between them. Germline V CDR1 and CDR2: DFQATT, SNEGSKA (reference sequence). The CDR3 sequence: CSAPGTYEQYF. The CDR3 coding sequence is TGCAGTGCTCCGGGAACCTACGAGCAGTACTTC.

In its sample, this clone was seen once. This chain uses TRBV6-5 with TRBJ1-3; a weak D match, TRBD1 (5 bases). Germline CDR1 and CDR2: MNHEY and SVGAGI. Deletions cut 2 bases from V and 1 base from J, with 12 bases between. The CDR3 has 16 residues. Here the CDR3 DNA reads TGTGCCAGCAGTTACGGGAGGGGCCGGTCTGGAAACACCATATATTTT. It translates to CASSYGRGRSGNTIYF.

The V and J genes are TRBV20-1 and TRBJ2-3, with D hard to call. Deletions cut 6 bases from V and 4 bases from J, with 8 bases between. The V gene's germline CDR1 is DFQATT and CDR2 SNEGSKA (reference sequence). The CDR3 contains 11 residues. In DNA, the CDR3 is TGCAGTGCAAGTCTAGCAGATACGCAGTATTTT. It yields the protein CSASLADTQYF.

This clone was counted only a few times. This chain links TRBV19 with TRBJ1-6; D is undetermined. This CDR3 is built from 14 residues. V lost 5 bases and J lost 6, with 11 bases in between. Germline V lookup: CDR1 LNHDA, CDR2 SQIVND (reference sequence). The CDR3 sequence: CASSQVGRNSPLHF. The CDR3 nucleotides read TGTGCCAGTAGTCAGGTCGGCCGTAATTCACCCCTCCACTTT. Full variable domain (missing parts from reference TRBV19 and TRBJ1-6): DGGITQSPKYLFRKEGQNVTLSCEQNLNHDAMYWYRQDPGQGLRLIYYSQIVNDFQKGDIAEGYSVSREKKESFPLTVTSAQKNPTAFYLCASSQVGRNSPLHFGNGTRLTVT.

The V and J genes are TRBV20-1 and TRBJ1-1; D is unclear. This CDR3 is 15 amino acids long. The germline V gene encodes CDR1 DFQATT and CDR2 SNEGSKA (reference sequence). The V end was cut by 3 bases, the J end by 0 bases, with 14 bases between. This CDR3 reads CSASPLEGMNTEAFF. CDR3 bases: TGCAGTGCTAGTCCCCTCGAGGGAATGAACACTGAAGCTTTCTTT.